The T cell receptor (beta chain) under discussion was sequenced for a study of Ad26.COV2.S vaccination and SARS-CoV-2 variants. Study-wide points: Quantification of TCR breadth and depth may have yielded underestimates of total T cell responses. After vaccination, reports described spike-specific CD8+ and CD4+ T cell responses as showing substantial breadth.

Method: immunoSEQ multiplex PCR; TCRdb's copy keeps in-frame clones and lacks some. This sample has 87,000 or so clones, with 82% found just once. Comments on this clone: What it recognizes is unknown.

The germline CDR1 and CDR2 sequences are SEHNR and FQNEAQ (reference sequence). This CDR3 comprises 17 residues. The V end was cut by 1 base, the J end by 4 bases, with 16 bases between. The specimen comprised peripheral blood, sampled after recovery from COVID-19. The gene calls are TRBV7-9 and TRBJ1-4, with unresolved D. The TCR sequence derives from a human donor who had recovered from COVID-19. The CDR3 nucleotides are TGTGCCAGCAGCTTAGGACGGGTCCCAGCAGATAATGAAAAACTGTTTTTT. Translation gives CASSLGRVPADNEKLFF.